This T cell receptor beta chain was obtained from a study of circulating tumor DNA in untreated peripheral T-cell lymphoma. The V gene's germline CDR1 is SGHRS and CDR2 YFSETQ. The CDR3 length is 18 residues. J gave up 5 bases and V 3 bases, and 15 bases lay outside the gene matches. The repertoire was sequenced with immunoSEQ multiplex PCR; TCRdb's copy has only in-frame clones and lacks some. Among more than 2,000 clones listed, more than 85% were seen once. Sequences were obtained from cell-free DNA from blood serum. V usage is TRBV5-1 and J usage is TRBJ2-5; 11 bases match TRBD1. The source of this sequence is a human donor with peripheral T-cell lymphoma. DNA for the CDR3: TGCGCCAGCAGCTGGACGGGACAGGGGGTTGGGCGATGGGAGACCCAGTACTTC. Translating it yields CASSWTGQGVGRWETQYF.